This TCR beta chain was sequenced during a study of T cell changes during pregnancy in multiple sclerosis. Libraries were prepared by immunoSEQ multiplex PCR; TCRdb keeps only in-frame clonotypes and omits some of them. The sample lists just under 80,000 clones, 80% to 95% occurring once. The TCR sequence derives from a female donor in good health, enrolled as a control in a pregnancy study. The sequencing here drew on peripheral blood, taken in the second trimester of pregnancy.

This CDR3 reads CASSQGGRVTEAFF. The DNA of the CDR3 is TGTGCCAGCAGCCAGGGGGGGCGAGTCACTGAAGCTTTCTTT. This chain links TRBV4-2 with TRBJ1-1, with D possibly being TRBD1 (6 bases). From germline, CDR1 is LGHNA and CDR2 YNFKEQ. This CDR3 has 14 amino acids. Trimming shortened V by 3 bases and J by 4 bases, and 12 bases separated the two germline ends.